This T cell receptor (beta chain) stems from a study of CD8 T cells in Susac syndrome. CDR1 is SNHLY and CDR2 is FYNNEI in the germline V gene. The CDR3 extends over 15 amino acids. Trimming removed 2 bases from V and 4 bases from J, with 12 bases in between. Reverse transcription used about 0.45 to 1 ug RNA and random hexamers. Each CDR3 protein gets one entry after TCRdb re-called the immunoSEQ multiplex PCR reads with MiXCR. The sample consists of around 180,000 distinct CDR3 sequences, about 94% of them appearing once. Sequencing of TCR beta was performed on blood CD8+ T cells and on blood CD4+ T cells. FACS was used to enrich TEMRA cells, whereas the CD8+ and CD4+ T cells were obtained by negative isolation.

The sequencing sample was made of CD4+ T cells from PBMCs. This clonotype originated in a human donor with multiple sclerosis. The chain carries TRBV2 and TRBJ2-1, with a weak D call TRBD1 (5 bases). The CDR3, as DNA: TGTGCCAGCAGTGAATTTGGGGCCCAATACAATGAGCAGTTCTTC. Protein product: CASSEFGAQYNEQFF.